This T cell receptor beta chain was captured by sequencing in a study of blood T cell repertoires in COVID-19. For the study at large: Italy, Spain and the United States were the sources of the convalescent and acute COVID-19 samples. PBMCs, B-cell-depleted T cells, or T cells were the source of the cDNA or gDNA that made up the material.

In the authors' workflow: Amplifying reference gene primers gave estimates of nucleated cell counts. The table came from immunoSEQ multiplex PCR; TCRdb's copy has only in-frame clones and leaves some out. V and J calls and clone size are copied from that table; D and trimming were computed from the DNA. The sample includes around 80,000 clones, 85% to 90% seen only once; the top ten take 4.8%. The sample consisted of peripheral blood. The TCR sequence derives from a woman of 80 years or more with acute or convalescent COVID-19.

CDR3 loop: CASSPRGDYGYTF. The DNA for the CDR3 is TGTGCCAGCAGCCCGCGGGGTGACTATGGCTACACCTTC. The J gene is TRBJ1-2, the V gene TRBV14, with D hard to call. The CDR3 runs 13 residues. V lost 4 bases to trimming and J lost 3 bases, with 9 bases between them. Per the germline V gene, CDR1 is SGHDN and CDR2 is FVKESK.